This T cell receptor (beta chain) was obtained from a study of T cell repertoires in cytomegalovirus infection. Study in general: Matching HLA type, along with CMV infection, was indicated by public TCR beta signatures.

TCRdb re-called the reads through MiXCR, storing one row per CDR3 protein. The sample has approximately 320,000 distinct CDR3 sequences; over 7.5% are singletons. Broader study findings: CMV carriers with the relevant HLA were identified by cumulative public TCR beta family frequency. Dominating the ex vivo response were TCR beta clonotypes that were CMV-specific and HLA-C-restricted.

This clonotype has a count of ten or more. What it recognizes is unknown. Sequencing was done on a sample of PBMCs. The sequence was obtained from a human donor in good health (CMV status not recorded). Some clones in this sample may be carry-over from other donors' samples.

CDR3 loop: CASTPSSAGELFF. The CDR3 coding sequence is TGTGCCAGCACCCCCAGTTCGGCCGGGGAGCTGTTTTTT. The V and J genes are TRBV7-3 and TRBJ2-2; the D is unclear. The CDR3 runs 13 residues. Germline loops: CDR1 SGHTA, CDR2 FQGTGA. Trimming took 7 bases from V and 6 from J, leaving 12 bases between them.